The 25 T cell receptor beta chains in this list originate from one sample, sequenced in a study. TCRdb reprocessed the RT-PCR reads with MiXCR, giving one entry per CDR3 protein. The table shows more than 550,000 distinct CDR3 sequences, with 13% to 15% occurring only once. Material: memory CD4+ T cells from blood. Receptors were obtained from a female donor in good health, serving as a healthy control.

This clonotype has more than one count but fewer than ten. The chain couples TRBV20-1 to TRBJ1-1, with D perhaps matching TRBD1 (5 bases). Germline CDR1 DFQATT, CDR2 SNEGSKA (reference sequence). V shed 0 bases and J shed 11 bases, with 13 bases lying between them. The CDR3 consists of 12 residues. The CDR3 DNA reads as TGCAGTGCTAGAGAGACAGAAGGGAAGGCTTTCTTT. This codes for CSARETEGKAFF.

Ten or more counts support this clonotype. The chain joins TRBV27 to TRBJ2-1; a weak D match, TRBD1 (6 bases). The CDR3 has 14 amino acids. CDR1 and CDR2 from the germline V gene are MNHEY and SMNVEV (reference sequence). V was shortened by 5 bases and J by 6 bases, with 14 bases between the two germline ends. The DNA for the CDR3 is TGTGCCAGCAGTCCAGGGGTGGACCCCAATGAGCAGTTCTTC. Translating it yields CASSPGVDPNEQFF.

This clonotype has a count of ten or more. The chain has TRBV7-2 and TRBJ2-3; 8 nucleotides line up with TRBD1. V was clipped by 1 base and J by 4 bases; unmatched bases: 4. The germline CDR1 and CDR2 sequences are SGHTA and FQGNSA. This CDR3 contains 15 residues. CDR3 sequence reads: CASSLVAGGADTQYF. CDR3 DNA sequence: TGTGCCAGCAGCTTAGTAGCAGGGGGCGCAGATACGCAGTATTTT.

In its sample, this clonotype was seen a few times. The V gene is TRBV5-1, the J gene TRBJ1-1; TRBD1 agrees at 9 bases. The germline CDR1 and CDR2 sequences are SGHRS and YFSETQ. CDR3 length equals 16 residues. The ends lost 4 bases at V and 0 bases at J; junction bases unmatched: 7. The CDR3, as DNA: TGCGCCAGCAGCCCGGGACAGGGCGGCCTGAACACTGAAGCTTTCTTT. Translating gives CASSPGQGGLNTEAFF.

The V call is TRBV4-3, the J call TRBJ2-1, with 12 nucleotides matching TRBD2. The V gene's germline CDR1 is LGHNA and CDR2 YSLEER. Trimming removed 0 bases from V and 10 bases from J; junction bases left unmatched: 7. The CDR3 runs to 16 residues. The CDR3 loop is CASSQDPLAGGGEQFF. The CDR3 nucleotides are TGCGCCAGCAGCCAAGATCCGCTAGCGGGAGGGGGCGAGCAGTTCTTC.

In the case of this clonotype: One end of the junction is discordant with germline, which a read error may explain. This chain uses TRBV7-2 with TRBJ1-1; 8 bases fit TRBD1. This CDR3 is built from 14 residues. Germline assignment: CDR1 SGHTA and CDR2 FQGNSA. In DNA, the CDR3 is TGTGCCAGCAGCTTTCAGGGGGCCGACACTGGAGCTTTCTTT. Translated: CASSFQGADTGAFF.

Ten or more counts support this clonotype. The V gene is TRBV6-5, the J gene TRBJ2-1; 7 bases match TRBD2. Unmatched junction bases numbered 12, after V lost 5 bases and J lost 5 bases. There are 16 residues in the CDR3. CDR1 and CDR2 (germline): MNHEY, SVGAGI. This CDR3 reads CASSPPGTTHNNEQFF. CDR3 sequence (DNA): TGTGCCAGCAGTCCCCCCGGGACTACACACAACAATGAGCAGTTCTTC.

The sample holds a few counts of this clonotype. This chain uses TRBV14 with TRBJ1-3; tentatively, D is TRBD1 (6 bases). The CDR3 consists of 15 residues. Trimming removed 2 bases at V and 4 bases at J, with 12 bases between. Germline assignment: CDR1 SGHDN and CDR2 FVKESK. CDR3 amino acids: CASSQQTGPGNTIYF. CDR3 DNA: TGTGCCAGCAGCCAACAAACAGGGCCCGGAAACACCATATATTTT.

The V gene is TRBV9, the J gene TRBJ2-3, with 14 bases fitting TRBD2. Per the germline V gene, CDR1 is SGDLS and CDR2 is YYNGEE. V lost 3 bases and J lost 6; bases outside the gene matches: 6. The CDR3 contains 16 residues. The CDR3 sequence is CASSARLAGGGDTQYF. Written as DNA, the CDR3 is TGTGCCAGCAGCGCACGACTAGCGGGAGGGGGCGATACGCAGTATTTT.

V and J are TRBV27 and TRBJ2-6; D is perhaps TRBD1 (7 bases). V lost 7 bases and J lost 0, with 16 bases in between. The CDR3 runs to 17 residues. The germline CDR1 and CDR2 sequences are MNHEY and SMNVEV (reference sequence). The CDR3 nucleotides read TGTGCCAGCAAGTTCGACAGGGACTTCTCTGGGGCCAACGTCCTGACTTTC. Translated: CASKFDRDFSGANVLTF.

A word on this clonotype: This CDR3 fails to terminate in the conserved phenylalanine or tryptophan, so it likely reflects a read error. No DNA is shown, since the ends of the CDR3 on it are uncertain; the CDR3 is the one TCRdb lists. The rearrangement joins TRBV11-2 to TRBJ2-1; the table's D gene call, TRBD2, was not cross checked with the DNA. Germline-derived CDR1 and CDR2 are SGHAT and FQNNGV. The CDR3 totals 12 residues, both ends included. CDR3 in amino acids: CASSFSGLPMKL.

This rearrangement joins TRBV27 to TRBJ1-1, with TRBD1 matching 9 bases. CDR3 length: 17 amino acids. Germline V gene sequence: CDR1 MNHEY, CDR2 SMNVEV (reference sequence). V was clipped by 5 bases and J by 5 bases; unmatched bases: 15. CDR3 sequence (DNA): TGTGCCAGCAGTCTCCCTCCTACAGGGGGCGCGGGGACTGAAGCTTTCTTT. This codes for CASSLPPTGGAGTEAFF.

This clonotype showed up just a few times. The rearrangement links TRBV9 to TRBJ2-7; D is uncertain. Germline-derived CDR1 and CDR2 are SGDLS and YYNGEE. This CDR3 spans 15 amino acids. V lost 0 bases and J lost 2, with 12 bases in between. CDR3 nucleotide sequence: TGTGCCAGCAGCGTAGATCCAGCGAGCGCCTACGAGCAGTACTTC. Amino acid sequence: CASSVDPASAYEQYF.

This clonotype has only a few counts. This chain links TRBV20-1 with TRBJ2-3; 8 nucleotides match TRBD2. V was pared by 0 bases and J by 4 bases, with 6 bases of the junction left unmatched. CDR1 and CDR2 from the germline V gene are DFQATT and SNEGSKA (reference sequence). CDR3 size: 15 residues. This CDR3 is CSARDHGGASDTQYF. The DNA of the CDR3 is TGCAGTGCTAGAGATCACGGGGGGGCCTCAGATACGCAGTATTTT.

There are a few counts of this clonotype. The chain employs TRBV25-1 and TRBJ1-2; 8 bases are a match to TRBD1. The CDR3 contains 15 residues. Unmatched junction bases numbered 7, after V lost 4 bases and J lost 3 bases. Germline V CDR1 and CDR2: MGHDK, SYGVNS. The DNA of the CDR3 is TGTGCCAGCAGTGTTTCCGGGACAGGCGACTATGGCTACACCTTC. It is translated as CASSVSGTGDYGYTF.

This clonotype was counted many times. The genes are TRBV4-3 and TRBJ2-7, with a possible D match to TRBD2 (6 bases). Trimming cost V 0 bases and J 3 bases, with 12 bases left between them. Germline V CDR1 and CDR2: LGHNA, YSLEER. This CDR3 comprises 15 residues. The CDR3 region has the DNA TGCGCCAGCAGCCAAGAGAGGGACTCCTACTACGAGCAGTACTTC. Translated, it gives CASSQERDSYYEQYF.

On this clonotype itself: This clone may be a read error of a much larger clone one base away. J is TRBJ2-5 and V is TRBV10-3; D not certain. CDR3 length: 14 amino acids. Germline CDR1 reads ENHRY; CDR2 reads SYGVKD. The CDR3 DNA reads TGTGCCATCACCAGAAACCCGTTAGAAGAGAACCAGTACTTC. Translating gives CAITRNPLEENQYF.

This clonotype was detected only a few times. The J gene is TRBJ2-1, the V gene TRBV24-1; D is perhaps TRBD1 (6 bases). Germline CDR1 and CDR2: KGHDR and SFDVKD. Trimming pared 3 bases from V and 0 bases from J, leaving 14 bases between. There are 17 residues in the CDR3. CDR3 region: CATSDITGLGSYNEQFF. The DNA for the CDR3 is TGTGCCACCAGTGATATAACAGGGTTGGGCTCCTACAATGAGCAGTTCTTC.

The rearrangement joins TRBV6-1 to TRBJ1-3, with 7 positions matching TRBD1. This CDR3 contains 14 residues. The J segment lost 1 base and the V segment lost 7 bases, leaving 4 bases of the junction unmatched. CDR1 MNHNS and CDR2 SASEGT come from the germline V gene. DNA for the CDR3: TGTGCCAGCAACAGGGGAGGGTCTGGAAACACCATATATTTT. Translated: CASNRGGSGNTIYF.

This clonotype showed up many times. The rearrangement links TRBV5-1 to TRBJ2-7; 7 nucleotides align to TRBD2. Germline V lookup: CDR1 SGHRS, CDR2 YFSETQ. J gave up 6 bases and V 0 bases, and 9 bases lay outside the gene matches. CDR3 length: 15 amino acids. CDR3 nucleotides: TGCGCCAGCAGCTTGGGGGGCGGGGGAGCATCCGAGCAGTACTTC. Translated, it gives CASSLGGGGASEQYF.

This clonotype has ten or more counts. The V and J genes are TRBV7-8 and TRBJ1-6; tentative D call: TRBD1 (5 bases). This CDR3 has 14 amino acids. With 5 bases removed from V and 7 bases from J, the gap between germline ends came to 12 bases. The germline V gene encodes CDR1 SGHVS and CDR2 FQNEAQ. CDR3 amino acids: CASSPTARNSPLHF. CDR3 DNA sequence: TGTGCCAGCAGCCCGACAGCTCGGAATTCACCCCTCCACTTT.

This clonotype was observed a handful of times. CDR3 region: CASSLRGAKNIQYF. DNA of the CDR3: TGTGCCAGCAGCTTACGGGGCGCCAAAAACATTCAGTACTTC. J is TRBJ2-4 and V is TRBV7-3; D may match TRBD1 or TRBD2 (5 bases each). Germline V gives CDR1 SGHTA, CDR2 FQGTGA. Trimming stripped 2 bases from V and 1 base from J, with 6 bases between. The CDR3 covers 14 residues. Filled out from reference TRBV7-3 and TRBJ2-4, the complete variable domain reads GAGVSQTPSNKVTEKGKYVELRCDPISGHTALYWYRQSLGQGPEFLIYFQGTGAADDSGLPNDRFFAVRPEGSVSTLKIQRTERGDSAVYLCASSLRGAKNIQYFGAGTRLSVL.

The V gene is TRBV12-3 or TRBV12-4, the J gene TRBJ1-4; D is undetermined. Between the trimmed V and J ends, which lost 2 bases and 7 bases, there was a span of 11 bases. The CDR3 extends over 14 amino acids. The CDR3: CASSLPLSGEKLFF. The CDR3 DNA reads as TGTGCCAGCAGTTTACCTCTAAGCGGTGAAAAACTGTTTTTT.

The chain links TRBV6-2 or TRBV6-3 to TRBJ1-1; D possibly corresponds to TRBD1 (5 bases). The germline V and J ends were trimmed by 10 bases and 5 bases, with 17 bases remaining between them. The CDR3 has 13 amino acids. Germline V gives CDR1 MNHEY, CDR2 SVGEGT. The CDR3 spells CAIQTAMGTEAFF. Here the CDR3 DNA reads TGTGCCATCCAGACAGCAATGGGAACTGAAGCTTTCTTT.

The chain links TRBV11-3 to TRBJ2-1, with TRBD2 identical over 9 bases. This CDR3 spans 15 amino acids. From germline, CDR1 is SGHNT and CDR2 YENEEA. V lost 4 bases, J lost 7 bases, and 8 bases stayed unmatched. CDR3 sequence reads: CASSSIAGVGNEQFF. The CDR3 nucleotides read TGTGCCAGCAGCTCTATAGCGGGAGTGGGTAATGAGCAGTTCTTC.